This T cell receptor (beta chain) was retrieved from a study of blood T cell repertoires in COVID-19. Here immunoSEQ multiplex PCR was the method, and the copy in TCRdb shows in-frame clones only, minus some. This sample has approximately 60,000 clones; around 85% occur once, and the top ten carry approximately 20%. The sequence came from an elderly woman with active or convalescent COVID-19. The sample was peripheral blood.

DNA for the CDR3: TGTGCCAGCAGCCAAGTATTAGCGGGGGGGGCCTACAATGAGCAGTTCTTC. The encoded protein is CASSQVLAGGAYNEQFF. The rearrangement links TRBV4-2 to TRBJ2-1, with 11 bases that match TRBD2. The trim removed 1 base at V and 2 bases at J, leaving 4 bases unmatched. Germline lookup yields CDR1 LGHNA and CDR2 YNFKEQ. This CDR3 has 17 amino acids.